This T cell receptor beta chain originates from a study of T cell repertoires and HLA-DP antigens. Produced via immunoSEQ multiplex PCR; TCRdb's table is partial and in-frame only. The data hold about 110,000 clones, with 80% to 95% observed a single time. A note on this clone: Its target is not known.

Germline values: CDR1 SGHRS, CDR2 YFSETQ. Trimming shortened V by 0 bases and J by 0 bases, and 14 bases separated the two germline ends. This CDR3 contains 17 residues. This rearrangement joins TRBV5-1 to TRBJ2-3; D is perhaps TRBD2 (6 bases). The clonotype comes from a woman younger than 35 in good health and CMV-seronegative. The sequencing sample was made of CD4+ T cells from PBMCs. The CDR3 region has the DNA TGCGCCAGCAGCTTGGCGGGGGTACTAGGGAGCACAGATACGCAGTATTTT. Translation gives CASSLAGVLGSTDTQYF.